One sample yielded the 28 T cell receptor beta chains listed below, sequenced in a study of cytomegalovirus exposure and HLA in healthy donors. PCR employed 60 Vbeta and 13 Jbeta primers. Sequenced by immunoSEQ multiplex PCR; TCRdb stores in-frame clones only, minus some. This table has about 180,000 clones, 80% to 90% appearing once. The sequencing sample was made of PBMCs. Receptors were obtained from a girl aged 2-10 years in good health and CMV-seropositive.

This clone came up a few times. The chain joins TRBV6-1 to TRBJ1-6; no clear D. V lost 2 bases and J 5 bases, leaving 7 bases between the germline ends. The CDR3 is 14 residues long. CDR1 is MNHNS and CDR2 is SASEGT in the germline V gene. In nucleotides, the CDR3 is TGTGCCAGCAGTGAAAGCCTTGATAATTCACCCCTCCACTTT. Its protein product is CASSESLDNSPLHF.

The chain couples TRBV6-5 to TRBJ1-2; tentatively, D is TRBD1 (5 bases). Germline CDR1 MNHEY, CDR2 SVGAGI. CDR3 length: 12 amino acids. V dropped 6 bases and J dropped 8 bases, with 13 bases sitting between them. CDR3 bases: TGTGCCAGCAGCCAGACCCGGGGGGGCTACACCTTC. This sequence encodes CASSQTRGGYTF.

For this clone: At one of its ends the junction is not consistent with the germline gene, which may arise from a read error. The chain uses TRBV27 and TRBJ2-5; perhaps TRBD1 as D (7 bases). CDR1 and CDR2 (germline): MNHEY, SMNVEV (reference sequence). This CDR3 has 14 amino acids. The CDR3 bases are TGTGCCGGCAGTCCGCGGGACAGCCAAGAGACCCAGTACTTC. Translating gives CAGSPRDSQETQYF.

The chain is built from TRBV6-5 and TRBJ1-2; no definite D call. Looked up from germline, CDR1 is MNHEY and CDR2 is SVGAGI. This CDR3 comprises 12 residues. Trimming removed 8 bases at V and 6 bases at J, with 13 bases between. In nucleotides, the CDR3 is TGTGCCAGCTCGAACGCGGCCCATGGCTACACCTTC. As protein: CASSNAAHGYTF.

In its sample, this clone was seen once. The chain recombines TRBV6-5 with TRBJ2-1; TRBD1 is a possible D gene (5 bases). CDR3 length: 15 residues. CDR1 is MNHEY, CDR2 SVGAGI, per germline. The V and J ends lost 0 bases and 5 bases respectively, with 11 bases between them. The CDR3 loop is CASSYSSGYNNEQFF. Written as DNA, the CDR3 is TGTGCCAGCAGTTACTCATCAGGGTACAACAATGAGCAGTTCTTC.

This chain connects TRBV5-1 to TRBJ1-1; tentatively, D is TRBD1 (5 bases). Trimming removed 4 bases from V and 1 base from J, with 14 bases in between. CDR1 is SGHRS, CDR2 YFSETQ, per germline. CDR3 size: 15 residues. The CDR3 bases are TGCGCCAGCAGCAATCAGCCAGGGTCGAACACTGAAGCTTTCTTT. Its translation is CASSNQPGSNTEAFF.

This sequence joins TRBV7-3 and TRBJ2-7, with 11 bases matching TRBD2. The CDR3 spans 15 residues. J was trimmed by 4 bases and V by 5 bases; bases with no gene match: 7. Germline V gene lookup returns CDR1 SGHTA and CDR2 FQGTGA. The CDR3 reads CASSQGIAGGYEQYF. CDR3 DNA: TGTGCCAGCAGCCAGGGGATAGCGGGAGGGTACGAGCAGTACTTC. The full variable domain, completed using reference TRBV7-3 and TRBJ2-7, is GAGVSQTPSNKVTEKGKYVELRCDPISGHTALYWYRQSLGQGPEFLIYFQGTGAADDSGLPNDRFFAVRPEGSVSTLKIQRTERGDSAVYLCASSQGIAGGYEQYFGPGTRLTVT.

The chain carries TRBV7-3 and TRBJ2-1; 10 nucleotides match TRBD2. V was clipped by 3 bases and J by 9 bases; unmatched bases: 11. Looked up from germline, CDR1 is SGHTA and CDR2 is FQGTGA. The CDR3 totals 16 residues. CDR3 sequence: CASSLGPLAGVSEQFF. CDR3 bases: TGTGCCAGCAGCTTGGGTCCGCTAGCGGGAGTGAGTGAGCAGTTCTTC.

The genes are TRBV6-5 and TRBJ2-2; TRBD1 might be the D (5 bases). This CDR3 spans 14 amino acids. Trimming cost V 6 bases and J 8 bases, with 16 bases left between them. Germline V lookup: CDR1 MNHEY, CDR2 SVGAGI. As DNA, the CDR3 is TGTGCCAGCAGGATACGGACACGGTCGGGGGAGCTGTTTTTT. Its protein is CASRIRTRSGELFF.

The chain employs TRBV28 and TRBJ2-7; TRBD1 matches at 7 bases. Germline values: CDR1 MDHEN, CDR2 SYDVKM. The junction had 12 bases not matched to a gene; V was cut back by 6 bases and J by 4 bases. The CDR3 loop spans 15 amino acids. The CDR3 reads CASSPRDSSGYEQYF. DNA of the CDR3: TGTGCCAGCAGCCCAAGGGACAGTTCGGGGTACGAGCAGTACTTC.

The V call is TRBV5-4, the J call TRBJ2-2, with 9 bases identical to TRBD1. CDR3 length: 16 residues. V shed 4 bases and J 6 bases; nucleotides not matched to a gene: 10. Germline CDR1 reads SGHNT; CDR2 reads YYREEE (reference sequence). The DNA of the CDR3 is TGTGCCAGCAGCCTTCCGGGACAGGGAGTCGCCGGGGAGCTGTTTTTT. Amino acid sequence: CASSLPGQGVAGELFF.

The V and J genes are TRBV27 and TRBJ2-2, with TRBD1 identical over 8 bases. V lost 8 bases, J lost 4 bases, and 6 bases stayed unmatched. The CDR3 totals 14 residues. Germline V gene sequence: CDR1 MNHEY, CDR2 SMNVEV (reference sequence). The CDR3 loop reads CASRTGSFTGELFF. In nucleotides, the CDR3 is TGTGCCAGCCGGACAGGGTCGTTCACCGGGGAGCTGTTTTTT.

This clone was found once. The CDR3: CASSSSGQGPSGYTF. In nucleotides, the CDR3 is TGTGCCAGCAGCTCAAGCGGACAGGGGCCGTCTGGCTACACCTTC. The rearrangement links TRBV7-9 to TRBJ1-2; 9 bases fit TRBD1. The CDR3 runs 15 residues. Germline V gene lookup returns CDR1 SEHNR and CDR2 FQNEAQ (reference sequence). V was pared by 4 bases and J by 7 bases, with 10 bases of the junction left unmatched.

The rearrangement uses TRBV6-1 and TRBJ2-7; tentative D call: TRBD1 (6 bases). The germline V gene has CDR1 MNHNS and CDR2 SASEGT. The CDR3 runs to 15 residues. V lost 7 bases, J lost 5 bases, and 21 bases lay in between. The CDR3 is CASKGPGTSVHEQYF. CDR3 DNA: TGTGCCAGCAAAGGCCCCGGGACAAGTGTCCACGAGCAGTACTTC.

This chain uses TRBV5-1 with TRBJ2-1; 13 bases are a match to TRBD2. Germline CDR1 and CDR2: SGHRS and YFSETQ. The CDR3 contains 15 residues. The V segment lost 4 bases and the J segment 6 bases; nucleotides outside the gene matches: 4. The CDR3 DNA sequence: TGCGCCAGCAGCGAAGGGACTAGCGGGGCCAATGAGCAGTTCTTC. It encodes CASSEGTSGANEQFF.

This clone was detected only once. V is TRBV5-6 and J is TRBJ1-2, with D perhaps matching TRBD1 (6 bases). With 0 bases removed from V and 6 bases from J, the gap between germline ends came to 9 bases. The CDR3 runs to 13 residues. CDR1 and CDR2 from the germline V gene are SGHDT and YYEEEE. The CDR3 DNA is TGTGCCAGCAGCTTGGCACAGGGTGATGGCTACACCTTC. Its translation: CASSLAQGDGYTF.

J is TRBJ1-3 and V is TRBV7-2; TRBD1 matches 7 bases. This CDR3 has 16 residues. V shed 5 bases and J 2 bases; nucleotides not matched to a gene: 9. From germline, CDR1 is SGHTA and CDR2 FQGNSA. CDR3 DNA sequence: TGTGCCAGCAGCACTCAGACAGGGAGGACTGGAAACACCATATATTTT. Its protein is CASSTQTGRTGNTIYF.

The chain carries TRBV6-5 and TRBJ1-3; 7 positions match TRBD1. This CDR3 spans 14 amino acids. Germline V gives CDR1 MNHEY, CDR2 SVGAGI. With V trimmed by 2 bases and J by 3 bases, 1 base remained unmatched. CDR3 sequence (DNA): TGTGCCAGCAGTTACAGGGGGCTTGGAAACACCATATATTTT. The encoded protein is CASSYRGLGNTIYF.

The gene calls are TRBV10-1 and TRBJ2-5; D is possibly TRBD2 (5 bases). The CDR3 has 15 residues. The germline V gene has CDR1 WNHNN and CDR2 SYGVQD (reference sequence). V was pared by 0 bases and J by 5 bases, with 13 bases between. The CDR3 is CASSESFGVGETQYF. CDR3 DNA sequence: TGCGCCAGCAGTGAGTCGTTCGGGGTAGGCGAGACCCAGTACTTC.

The chain employs TRBV7-8 and TRBJ2-1; 12 positions agree with TRBD2. The junction had 1 base not matched to a gene; V was cut back by 1 base and J by 6 bases. CDR3 size: 15 residues. Germline V gives CDR1 SGHVS, CDR2 FQNEAQ. The DNA for the CDR3 is TGTGCCAGCAGCTTAGTGACTAGCGGGGGCAATGAGCAGTTCTTC. Protein product: CASSLVTSGGNEQFF.

The J gene is TRBJ2-1, the V gene TRBV7-2; 9 nucleotides match TRBD2. Per germline, CDR1 SGHTA and CDR2 FQGNSA. V shed 3 bases, J shed 8 bases, and the junction held 11 bases outside the gene matches. The CDR3 sequence is 16 residues long. Here the CDR3 DNA reads TGTGCCAGCAGCTTCCTGGGCGGGGGGGCCTTGTATGAGCAGTTCTTC. Translation: CASSFLGGGALYEQFF.

This clone came up a few times. The chain couples TRBV28 to TRBJ1-1; 7 bases map to TRBD1. CDR1 and CDR2 from the germline V gene are MDHEN and SYDVKM. J lost 6 bases, V lost 8 bases, and 12 bases had no gene match. The CDR3 is 14 amino acids. CDR3 sequence: CASSLPRGASEAFF. The DNA of the CDR3 is TGTGCCAGCTCCCTCCCCAGGGGGGCATCTGAAGCTTTCTTT.

The genes are TRBV10-1 and TRBJ2-2, with D hard to call. This CDR3 is 17 amino acids long. CDR1 WNHNN and CDR2 SYGVQD come from the germline V gene (reference sequence). V shed 2 bases and J shed 0 bases, with 13 bases lying between them. This chain's CDR3 is CASSEHAGSSNTGELFF. The DNA of the CDR3 is TGCGCCAGCAGTGAGCATGCAGGTTCATCGAACACCGGGGAGCTGTTTTTT.

This clone was seen once. This chain connects TRBV21-1 to TRBJ2-7; the DNA was not compared with TRBD1, the D call given in the table. TRBV21-1 is a documented pseudogene. The CDR3 runs to 14 residues. The CDR3 coding sequence is TGTGCCAGCATGCGGGACAGGAAACGAGCCGAGCAGTACTTC. This gives the protein CASMRDRKRAEQYF.

The chain joins TRBV6-5 to TRBJ2-6; D is possibly TRBD2 (5 bases). V dropped 7 bases and J dropped 0 bases, with 7 bases sitting between them. The CDR3 spans 14 residues. CDR1 is MNHEY and CDR2 is SVGAGI in the germline V gene. The CDR3 region has the DNA TGTGCCAGCATCGGACTCTCTGGGGCCAACGTCCTGACTTTC. Translating it yields CASIGLSGANVLTF.

The CDR3 DNA reads TGTGCCTGTCTTTTGTCGGGGACAGGGGGAGATGAGCAGTTCTTC. Its protein product is CACLLSGTGGDEQFF. The J gene is TRBJ2-1, the V gene TRBV30; TRBD1 matches 11 bases. This CDR3 is built from 15 residues. In germline, CDR1 is GTSNPN, CDR2 SVGIG (reference sequence). V was pared by 6 bases and J by 8 bases, with 12 bases of the junction left unmatched.

This clone has only a few counts. The chain combines TRBV5-8 with TRBJ1-4; TRBD1 matches at 7 bases. The V gene end was trimmed by 2 bases and the J gene end by 0 bases; junction bases not matched to a gene: 4. The CDR3 runs 16 residues. Germline CDR1 is SGHTS and CDR2 is YDEGEE. CDR3 residues: CASSLRQGATNEKLFF. In nucleotides, the CDR3 is TGTGCCAGCAGCTTACGACAGGGAGCAACTAATGAAAAACTGTTTTTT.

This clone has more than one count but fewer than ten. V and J are TRBV15 and TRBJ1-2; D might be TRBD1 (6 bases). Germline V gene data show CDR1 as LNHNV and CDR2 as YYDKDF (reference sequence). The length of the CDR3 is 15 residues. V was trimmed by 0 bases and J by 4 bases, leaving 12 bases between them. The CDR3 protein is CATSRDLGALYGYTF. The CDR3 DNA reads as TGTGCCACCAGCAGAGATTTGGGGGCCCTCTATGGCTACACCTTC.